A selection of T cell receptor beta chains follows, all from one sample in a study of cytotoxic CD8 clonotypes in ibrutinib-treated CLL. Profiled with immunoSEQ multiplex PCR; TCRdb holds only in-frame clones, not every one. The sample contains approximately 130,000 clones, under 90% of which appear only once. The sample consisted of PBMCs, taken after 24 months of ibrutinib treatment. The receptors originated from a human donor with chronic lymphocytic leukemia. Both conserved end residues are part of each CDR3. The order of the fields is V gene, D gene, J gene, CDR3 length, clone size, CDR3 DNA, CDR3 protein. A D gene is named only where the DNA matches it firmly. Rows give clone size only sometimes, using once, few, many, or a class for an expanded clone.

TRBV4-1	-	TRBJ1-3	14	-	TGCGCCAGCAGAGGGCTTGACTCTGGAAACACCATATATTTT	CASRGLDSGNTIYF
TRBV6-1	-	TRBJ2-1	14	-	TGTGCCAGCAGTCTCGAGCGGGTGGACAATGAGCAGTTCTTC	CASSLERVDNEQFF
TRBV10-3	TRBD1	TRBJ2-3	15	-	TGTGCCATCAGTGTAACAGGGGTCCGCACAGATACGCAGTATTTT	CAISVTGVRTDTQYF
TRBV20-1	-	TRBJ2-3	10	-	TGCAGTGCAAGGCCGGATACGCAGTATTTT	CSARPDTQYF
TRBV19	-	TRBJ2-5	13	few	TGTGCCAGTAGTTTGACGAATCAAGAGACCCAGTACTTC	CASSLTNQETQYF
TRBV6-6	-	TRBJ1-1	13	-	TGTGCCAGCAGTTACGGACAGAGCACTGAAGCTTTCTTT	CASSYGQSTEAFF
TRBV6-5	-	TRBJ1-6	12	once	TGTGCCAGCAGTTCCTCGAATCGACCCCTCCACTTT	CASSSSNRPLHF
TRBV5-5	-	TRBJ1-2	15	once	TGTGCCAGCAGCGAAGGACAGACGGCTCTATATGGCTACACCTTC	CASSEGQTALYGYTF
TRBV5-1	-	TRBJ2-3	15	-	TGCGCCAGCAGCTTAGTGGGTCAGGGGACAGATACGCAGTATTTT	CASSLVGQGTDTQYF
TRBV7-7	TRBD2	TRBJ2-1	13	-	TGTGCCAGCAGCCCCGGGGGGAACAATGAGCAGTTCTTC	CASSPGGNNEQFF
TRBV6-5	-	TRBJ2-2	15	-	TGTGCCAGCAGTTACAGCACAGAGAACACCGGGGAGCTGTTTTTT	CASSYSTENTGELFF
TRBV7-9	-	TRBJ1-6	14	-	TGTGCCAGCAGCTTAGTGGGGATTAATTCACCCCTCCACTTT	CASSLVGINSPLHF
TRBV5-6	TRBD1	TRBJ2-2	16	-	TGTGCCAGCAGCTTCTGGGGACAGCCCAACACCGGGGAGCTGTTTTTT	CASSFWGQPNTGELFF
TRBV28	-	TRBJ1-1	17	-	TGTGCCAGCAGTGCCGCTGCCCGGGTGCGGTGGAACACTGAAGCTTTCTTT	CASSAAARVRWNTEAFF
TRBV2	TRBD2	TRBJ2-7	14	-	TGTGCCAGCCATAGGACTAGCGGATCCTACGAGCAGTACTTC	CASHRTSGSYEQYF
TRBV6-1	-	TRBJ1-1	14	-	TGTGCCAGCAGTGAATGGGAAGTTAACACTGAAGCTTTCTTT	CASSEWEVNTEAFF
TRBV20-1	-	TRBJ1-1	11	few	TGCAGTGCTAGGAGACAGGCTGAAGCTTTCTTT	CSARRQAEAFF
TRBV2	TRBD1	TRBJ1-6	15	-	TGTGCCAGCTCAAGGCAGGGGGTAACAAATTCACCCCTCCACTTT	CASSRQGVTNSPLHF
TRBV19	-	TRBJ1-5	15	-	TGTGCCAGTAGACCAGGTCGGGGGGCAGGTCAGCCCCAGCATTTT	CASRPGRGAGQPQHF
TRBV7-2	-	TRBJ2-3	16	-	TGTGCCAGCAGGCCCCGAGCAGCGCTGAGCACAGATACGCAGTATTTT	CASRPRAALSTDTQYF
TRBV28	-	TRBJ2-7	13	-	TGTGCCAGCAGTTTAGTTCACTCCTACGAGCAGTACTTC	CASSLVHSYEQYF
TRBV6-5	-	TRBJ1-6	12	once	TGTGCCAGCAGTTCCCCAAATTCACCCCTCCACTTT	CASSSPNSPLHF
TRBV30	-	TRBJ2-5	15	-	TGTGCCTGGAGTACCCCGGGGCAGCCGGGGGAGACCCAGTACTTC	CAWSTPGQPGETQYF
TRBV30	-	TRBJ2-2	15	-	TGTGCCTGGGGGACAAGAGGGGTTAACACCGGGGAGCTGTTTTTT	CAWGTRGVNTGELFF
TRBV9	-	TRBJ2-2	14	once	TGTGCCAGCAGCGTAAGCCCGAACACCGGGGAGCTGTTTTTT	CASSVSPNTGELFF
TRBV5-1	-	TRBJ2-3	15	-	TGCGCCAGCAGCGGCAGGGTGGCTGGGACAGATACGCAGTATTTT	CASSGRVAGTDTQYF
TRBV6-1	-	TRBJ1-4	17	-	TGTGCCAGCAGTGAGGCGGTCCCGGGGATTCACCCGGGGAAACTGTTTTTT	CASSEAVPGIHPGKLFF
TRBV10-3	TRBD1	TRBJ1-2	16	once	TGTGCCATCAGTGAGTCGGCGACAGGGGGCGAAGATGGCTACACCTTC	CAISESATGGEDGYTF
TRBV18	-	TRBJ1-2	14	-	TGTGCCAGCTCGCTCAACCGGGAGACGGGAGGCTACACCTTC	CASSLNRETGGYTF
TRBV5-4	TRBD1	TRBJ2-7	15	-	TGTGCCAGCAGCTTGGGGTCAGGGGGTTGGTACGAGCAGTACTTC	CASSLGSGGWYEQYF
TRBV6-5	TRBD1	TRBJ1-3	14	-	TGTGCCAGCACCGCGGACAGGGCTGGGAACACCATATATTTT	CASTADRAGNTIYF
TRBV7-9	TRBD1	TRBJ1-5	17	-	TGTGCCAGCAGCCCCGGCCCGGGACAGGGGGTAAATCAGCCCCAGCATTTT	CASSPGPGQGVNQPQHF
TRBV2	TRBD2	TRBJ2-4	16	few	TGTGCCAGCAGTTCGACTAGCGGGGGGGTTGGAAACATTCAGTACTTC	CASSSTSGGVGNIQYF
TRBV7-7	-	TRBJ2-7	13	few	TGTGCCAGCAGCCCTTACGGAGGGGGCGCGCAGTACTTC	CASSPYGGGAQYF
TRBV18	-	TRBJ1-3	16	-	TGTGCCAGCTCACCACTTGCGGAAGGCTCAGGAAACACCATATATTTT	CASSPLAEGSGNTIYF
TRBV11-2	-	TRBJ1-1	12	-	TGTGCCAGCAGCCGGGCGAACACTGAAGCTTTCTTT	CASSRANTEAFF
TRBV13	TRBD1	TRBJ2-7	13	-	TGTGCCAGCAGGAAACAGGGGGCGGGCGAGCAGTACTTC	CASRKQGAGEQYF
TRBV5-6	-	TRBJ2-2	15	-	TGTGCCAGCAGCCTCGGACAGATAAACACCGGGGAGCTGTTTTTT	CASSLGQINTGELFF
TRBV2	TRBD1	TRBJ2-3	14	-	TGTGCCAGCATTCGACAGGGTGTAACAGATACGCAGTATTTT	CASIRQGVTDTQYF
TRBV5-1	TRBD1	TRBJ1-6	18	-	TGCGCCAGCAGCTCGGCGGTCAGGGGGCAAAATACCAATTCACCCCTCCACTTT	CASSSAVRGQNTNSPLHF
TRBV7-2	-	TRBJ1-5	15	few	TGTGCCAGCAGCTTAGGACCAGGGGAGAATCAGCCCCAGCATTTT	CASSLGPGENQPQHF
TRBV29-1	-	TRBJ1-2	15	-	TGCAGCGTCGGCCGTGGAGGAACCCAGAACTATGGCTACACCTTC	CSVGRGGTQNYGYTF
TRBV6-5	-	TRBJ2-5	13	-	TGTGCCAGCGGGCAAAGGGCGCTAGAGACCCAGTACTTC	CASGQRALETQYF
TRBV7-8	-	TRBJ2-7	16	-	TGTGCCAGCAGCTTAGGTTCGTGGGGGAGCTCCTACGAGCAGTACTTC	CASSLGSWGSSYEQYF